This TCR beta chain was obtained from a study of CD8+ T cells in alopecia areata. Study-level information: Those patients who were treated received oral tofacitinib, which was given at 5 to 10 mg twice daily for moderate-to-severe alopecia areata. Patients in the study were on tofacitinib for 6 to 18 months, then off it for 6 months.

Turning to this clone: Antigen: not known.

Extraction of RNA preceded its reverse transcription into cDNA, which served as the sequencing template. TCRdb's table, derived via immunoSEQ multiplex PCR, lists solely in-frame clones and lacks some. The sample contains around 100,000 clones, approximately 84% of which appear only once. CDR3 length: 17 amino acids. With V trimmed by 2 bases and J by 2 bases, 10 bases remained unmatched. Germline values: CDR1 SGHTA, CDR2 FQGNSA. Study-wide findings and caveats: Scalp clonality and expanded CD8+ clones among the top 100 showed significant decreases with tofacitinib.

The treatment: oral pan-JAK inhibitor, 5-10 mg twice daily. Specimens obtained from alopecia areata patients comprised lesional scalp punch biopsies and peripheral blood. This TCR came from a human donor with alopecia areata. The V call is TRBV7-2, the J call TRBJ2-3, with 7 bases lining up with TRBD1. The sequencing here drew on CD8+ T cells sorted from blood, taken at approximately week 30, from a patient treated with tofacitinib. The CDR3 DNA reads as TGTGCCAGCAGCTTACCCCTTGACAGGGACCTCACAGATACGCAGTATTTT. Protein: CASSLPLDRDLTDTQYF.